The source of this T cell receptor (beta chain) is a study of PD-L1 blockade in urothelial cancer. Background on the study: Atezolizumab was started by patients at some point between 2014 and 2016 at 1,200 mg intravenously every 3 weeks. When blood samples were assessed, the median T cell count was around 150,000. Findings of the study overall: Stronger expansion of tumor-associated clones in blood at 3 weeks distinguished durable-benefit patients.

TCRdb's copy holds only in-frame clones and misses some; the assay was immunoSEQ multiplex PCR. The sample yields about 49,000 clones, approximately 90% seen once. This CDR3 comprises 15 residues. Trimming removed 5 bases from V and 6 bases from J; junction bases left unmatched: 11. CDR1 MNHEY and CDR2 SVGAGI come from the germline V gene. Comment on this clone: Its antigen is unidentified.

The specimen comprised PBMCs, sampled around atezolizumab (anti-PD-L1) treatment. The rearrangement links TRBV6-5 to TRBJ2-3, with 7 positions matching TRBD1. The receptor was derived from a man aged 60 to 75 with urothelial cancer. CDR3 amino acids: CASSGRDSGFDTQYF. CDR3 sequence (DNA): TGTGCCAGCAGTGGCCGGGACAGCGGATTTGATACGCAGTATTTT.